This entry lists 13 T cell receptor beta chains sequenced from one sample in a study of PD-1 blockade in classical Hodgkin lymphoma. Generated by immunoSEQ multiplex PCR, the TCRdb table keeps only in-frame clones and is missing some. The table lists around 30,000 clones, approximately 78% of them singletons, with about 0.64% in the top ten. Specified time point: cycle 4 day 1 (C4D1), after about 6 weeks of nivolumab. There was relapse after autologous stem cell transplantation in every patient, and there was variation in brentuximab vedotin exposure. Magnetic depletion of unwanted cells isolated CD4+ T cells from thawed PBMCs. This material consisted of CD4+ T cells from blood, taken before the fourth cycle of nivolumab. The receptors derive from a human donor with classical Hodgkin lymphoma.

The chain's CDR3 is CASSRGQTSGGYNEQFF. CDR3 DNA: TGTGCCAGCAGCAGGGGACAAACTAGCGGGGGTTACAATGAGCAGTTCTTC. V is TRBV11-3 and J is TRBJ2-1; 11 bases are a match to TRBD2. Germline trimming cut 5 bases from V and 4 bases from J; bases unmatched to any gene: 10. CDR1 SGHNT and CDR2 YENEEA come from the germline V gene. This CDR3 has 17 amino acids.

This sequence joins TRBV18 and TRBJ1-1; the match to TRBD1 covers 7 bases. This CDR3 contains 16 residues. Per the germline V gene, CDR1 is KGHSH and CDR2 is LQKENI. The trim removed 1 base at V and 1 base at J, leaving 6 bases unmatched. The CDR3 region is CASSPRTGTANTEAFF. DNA for the CDR3: TGTGCCAGCTCACCACGAACCGGGACAGCGAACACTGAAGCTTTCTTT.

A single count supports this clone. The chain employs TRBV5-4 and TRBJ2-1; D gene unclear. Per germline, CDR1 SGHNT and CDR2 YYREEE (reference sequence). V was trimmed by 2 bases and J by 2 bases, leaving 11 bases between them. The CDR3 runs to 15 residues. CDR3 in DNA: TGTGCCAGCAGCTTAGGGCGGACCCCCTACAATGAGCAGTTCTTC. It translates to CASSLGRTPYNEQFF.

The chain employs TRBV5-1 and TRBJ1-5; the match to TRBD1 covers 7 bases. J was trimmed by 6 bases and V by 0 bases; bases with no gene match: 6. The CDR3 consists of 15 residues. Germline V CDR1 and CDR2: SGHRS, YFSETQ. CDR3 in DNA: TGCGCCAGCAGCTTGGGAGACAGGGAAGGTCAGCCCCAGCATTTT. Its translation is CASSLGDREGQPQHF. The variable domain in full, with the rest retrieved from reference TRBV5-1 and TRBJ1-5, is KAGVTQTPRYLIKTRGQQVTLSCSPISGHRSVSWYQQTPGQGLQFLFEYFSETQRNKGNFPGRFSGRQFSNSRSEMNVSTLELGDSALYLCASSLGDREGQPQHFGDGTRLSIL.

The chain combines TRBV5-4 with TRBJ2-7; tentatively, D is TRBD2 (5 bases). V was cut by 0 bases and J by 3 bases, with 13 bases left in between. Germline loops: CDR1 SGHNT, CDR2 YYREEE (reference sequence). There are 15 residues in the CDR3. CDR3: CASSLEPGRHYEQYF. Written as DNA, the CDR3 is TGTGCCAGCAGCTTGGAGCCGGGAAGGCACTACGAGCAGTACTTC. Full variable domain (outside the CDR3, taken from reference TRBV5-4 and TRBJ2-7): ETGVTQSPTHLIKTRGQQVTLRCSSQSGHNTVSWYQQALGQGPQFIFQYYREEENGRGNFPPRFSGLQFPNYSSELNVNALELDDSALYLCASSLEPGRHYEQYFGPGTRLTVT.

V is TRBV6-5 and J is TRBJ1-6; unclear D gene. CDR3 size: 12 residues. V was shortened by 6 bases and J by 5 bases, with 5 bases between the two germline ends. CDR1 is MNHEY and CDR2 is SVGAGI in the germline V gene. The CDR3 bases are TGTGCCAGCAGCTCGAATAATTCACCCCTCCACTTT. As protein: CASSSNNSPLHF.

This clone was seen only a few times. The J gene is TRBJ2-7, the V gene TRBV11-2, with D uncertain. Germline CDR1 is SGHAT and CDR2 is FQNNGV. V gave up 3 bases and J gave up 3 bases, with 12 bases separating them. This CDR3 region has 14 residues. The CDR3 loop is CASSFAGSLYEQYF. The DNA of the CDR3 is TGTGCCAGCAGCTTTGCCGGGTCGCTCTACGAGCAGTACTTC.

V usage is TRBV5-1 and J usage is TRBJ2-2; 8 positions match TRBD2. Trimming took 7 bases from V and 6 from J; bases not matched to a gene: 2. From germline, CDR1 is SGHRS and CDR2 YFSETQ. The CDR3 runs 12 residues. CDR3 DNA sequence: TGCGCCAGCCGGGAGGGGGCCGGGGAGCTGTTTTTT. Translating gives CASREGAGELFF. Using reference TRBV5-1 and TRBJ2-2 for the parts outside the CDR3, the full variable domain is KAGVTQTPRYLIKTRGQQVTLSCSPISGHRSVSWYQQTPGQGLQFLFEYFSETQRNKGNFPGRFSGRQFSNSRSEMNVSTLELGDSALYLCASREGAGELFFGEGSRLTVL.

The chain employs TRBV27 and TRBJ2-7; 10 bases align to TRBD1. Germline V lookup: CDR1 MNHEY, CDR2 SMNVEV (reference sequence). The length of the CDR3 is 14 residues. The J segment lost 6 bases and the V segment lost 9 bases, leaving 11 bases of the junction unmatched. DNA for the CDR3: TGTGCCAGTAGGACCGGGACAGGGGTGGGCGAGCAGTACTTC. It translates to CASRTGTGVGEQYF.

The V call is TRBV30, the J call TRBJ1-6; D ambiguous. The ends were cut back, 2 bases at V and 6 bases at J, with 11 bases in the middle. Per germline, CDR1 GTSNPN and CDR2 SVGIG (reference sequence). The CDR3 has 14 amino acids. The CDR3 region is CAWSLQVPNSPLHF. Written as DNA, the CDR3 is TGTGCCTGGAGTCTTCAGGTTCCTAATTCACCCCTCCACTTT.

This rearrangement joins TRBV5-1 to TRBJ2-3; 12 bases match TRBD2. Trimming cost V 6 bases and J 2 bases; bases outside gene matches: 7. This CDR3 comprises 16 residues. Germline CDR1 SGHRS, CDR2 YFSETQ. This chain's CDR3 is CASIPTSGGPTDTQYF. Here the CDR3 DNA reads TGCGCCAGCATTCCGACTAGCGGGGGTCCCACAGATACGCAGTATTTT.

This chain joins TRBV7-9 and TRBJ2-7; D remains ambiguous. The germline V gene encodes CDR1 SEHNR and CDR2 FQNEAQ (reference sequence). This CDR3 is built from 14 residues. V lost 9 bases and J lost 3, with 18 bases in between. CDR3: CASGPQKGYYEQYF. The CDR3 DNA follows: TGTGCCAGTGGCCCGCAAAAGGGTTACTACGAGCAGTACTTC.

This clone was seen a few times. This chain links TRBV7-8 with TRBJ2-7, with D perhaps matching TRBD1 (6 bases). Germline V gives CDR1 SGHVS, CDR2 FQNEAQ. V lost 5 bases and J lost 1, with 15 bases in between. This CDR3 contains 15 residues. For the CDR3, the DNA is TGTGCCAGCAGCCTGATACAGGGTGGTTCCTACGAGCAGTACTTC. This translates into CASSLIQGGSYEQYF.